This T cell receptor (beta chain) was found in a study of T cells after posttransplantation cyclophosphamide. General study findings and limits: Tissue-infiltrating T cells from skin or gut overlapped little with blood T cells. Recipient CMV seropositivity and CMV reactivation strongly tracked TRB clonality. Donor CD8+ memory clones often dominated recipient blood repertoires at later times.

Here immunoSEQ multiplex PCR was the method, and the copy in TCRdb shows in-frame clones only, minus some. The sample has 12,000 to 15,000 clones; approximately 73% are singletons. As to this clone: Its antigen is undetermined.

The germline V gene has CDR1 SGHDN and CDR2 FVKESK. The CDR3 sequence is 15 residues long. Trimming took off 4 bases at V and 3 bases at J, with 15 bases between the two ends. This TCR came from a man over 45. The sequenced material came from memory CD4+ T cells sorted from PBMCs. The rearrangement joins TRBV14 to TRBJ1-1; D possibly corresponds to TRBD1 (5 bases). The CDR3 reads CASSLRVGGDTEAFF. DNA of the CDR3: TGTGCCAGCAGCCTCAGGGTCGGGGGAGACACTGAAGCTTTCTTT.